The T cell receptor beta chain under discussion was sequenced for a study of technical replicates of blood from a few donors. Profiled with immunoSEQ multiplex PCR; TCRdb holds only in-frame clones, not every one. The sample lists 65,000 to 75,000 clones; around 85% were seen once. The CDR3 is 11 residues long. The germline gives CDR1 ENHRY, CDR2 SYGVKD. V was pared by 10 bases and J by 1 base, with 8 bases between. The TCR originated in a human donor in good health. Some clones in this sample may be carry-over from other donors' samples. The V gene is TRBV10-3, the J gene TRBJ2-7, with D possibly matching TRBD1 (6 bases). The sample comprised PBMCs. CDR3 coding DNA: TGTGCCACGCAGGGGTCCTACGAGCAGTACTTC. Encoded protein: CATQGSYEQYF.